One and the same sample provided the 28 T cell receptor beta chains below, sequenced in a study of blood T cell repertoires in COVID-19. Profiled with immunoSEQ multiplex PCR; TCRdb holds only in-frame clones, not every one. The sample lists about 190,000 clones; about four fifths were seen once. The sequenced material came from peripheral blood. The receptors were gathered from a woman in her 70s with active or convalescent COVID-19.

The chain carries TRBV28 and TRBJ2-2; no clear D. Trimming pared 7 bases from V and 4 bases from J, leaving 10 bases between. The CDR3 has 13 residues. Looked up from germline, CDR1 is MDHEN and CDR2 is SYDVKM. Written as DNA, the CDR3 is TGTGCCAGCACGCTACGCCCCACCGGGGAGCTGTTTTTT. It yields the protein CASTLRPTGELFF. Complete variable domain (other parts from reference TRBV28 and TRBJ2-2): DVKVTQSSRYLVKRTGEKVFLECVQDMDHENMFWYRQDPGLGLRLIYFSYDVKMKEKGDIPEGYSVSREKKERFSLILESASTNQTSMYLCASTLRPTGELFFGEGSRLTVL.

The chain uses TRBV9 and TRBJ1-1, with a possible D match to TRBD1 (5 bases). The CDR3 is 13 residues long. Germline values: CDR1 SGDLS, CDR2 YYNGEE. The ends were cut back, 2 bases at V and 4 bases at J, with 9 bases in the middle. CDR3 DNA: TGTGCCAGCAGCGTGGGGCAGAGCACTGAAGCTTTCTTT. Encoded protein: CASSVGQSTEAFF.

Many counts were recorded for this clone. The chain recombines TRBV5-1 with TRBJ2-1; 8 positions match TRBD2. J was trimmed by 4 bases and V by 0 bases; bases with no gene match: 0. Germline CDR1 reads SGHRS; CDR2 reads YFSETQ. This CDR3 comprises 14 residues. CDR3 sequence reads: CASSLGGGYNEQFF. The CDR3 DNA follows: TGCGCCAGCAGCTTGGGCGGGGGGTACAATGAGCAGTTCTTC.

The CDR3 DNA is TGCAGCATCAATTCCGCAGCAGATACGCAGTATTTT. It specifies CSINSAADTQYF. The genes are TRBV29-1 and TRBJ2-3; D is unresolved. This CDR3 is built from 12 residues. Between the trimmed V and J ends, which lost 8 bases and 4 bases, there was a span of 13 bases. CDR1 and CDR2 from the germline V gene are SQVTM and ANQGSEA.

The genes are TRBV4-1 and TRBJ2-2; TRBD2 might be the D (6 bases). This CDR3 is built from 18 residues. Between the trimmed V and J ends, which lost 0 bases and 5 bases, there was a span of 19 bases. Germline V gene data show CDR1 as MGHRA and CDR2 as YSYEKL. CDR3 DNA: TGCGCCAGCAGCCAAGAAGGCGTCGGACTGGGGGGTACCGGGGAGCTGTTTTTT. As protein: CASSQEGVGLGGTGELFF.

This sequence joins TRBV5-1 and TRBJ2-1; 10 bases agree with TRBD2. This CDR3 spans 16 amino acids. Germline trimming cut 4 bases from V and 3 bases from J; bases unmatched to any gene: 7. Germline CDR1 and CDR2: SGHRS and YFSETQ. CDR3 bases: TGCGCCAGCAGCCGAACCCTAGCGGGAGTCTACAATGAGCAGTTCTTC. Translation: CASSRTLAGVYNEQFF.

This chain joins TRBV7-8 and TRBJ2-1, with a weak D call TRBD2 (5 bases). Trimming removed 8 bases at V and 2 bases at J, with 13 bases between. Germline-derived CDR1 and CDR2 are SGHVS and FQNEAQ. This CDR3 has 14 amino acids. The CDR3 sequence is CASESGIAYNEQFF. Here the CDR3 DNA reads TGTGCCAGCGAATCCGGGATAGCCTACAATGAGCAGTTCTTC.

V usage is TRBV7-3 and J usage is TRBJ2-1; TRBD1 agrees at 8 bases. Per the germline V gene, CDR1 is SGHTA and CDR2 is FQGTGA. With 5 bases clipped from V and 7 bases from J, the junction kept 13 bases outside the gene matches. The CDR3 loop spans 16 amino acids. The CDR3 protein is CASSPRRQGAHNEQFF. The CDR3 bases are TGTGCCAGCAGCCCCCGAAGGCAGGGGGCGCATAATGAGCAGTTCTTC.

The chain carries TRBV5-1 and TRBJ2-3; 7 nucleotides agree with TRBD2. Losses at the gene ends were 6 bases for V and 2 bases for J; bases not matched to a gene: 12. Germline-derived CDR1 and CDR2 are SGHRS and YFSETQ. The CDR3 runs 16 residues. The CDR3 region has the DNA TGCGCCAGCAAAGAGGTGGTAGCGGGTCCCACAGATACGCAGTATTTT. It specifies CASKEVVAGPTDTQYF.

The chain links TRBV10-1 to TRBJ1-2; possibly TRBD1 for D (5 bases). CDR3 size: 13 residues. Germline CDR1 reads WNHNN; CDR2 reads SYGVQD (reference sequence). The V end was cut by 2 bases, the J end by 3 bases, with 7 bases between. CDR3 amino acids: CASSEQGDYGYTF. DNA for the CDR3: TGCGCCAGCAGTGAGCAGGGTGACTATGGCTACACCTTC.

This rearrangement joins TRBV3-1 (or the pseudogene TRBV3-2) to TRBJ1-3; D may be TRBD1 (5 bases). V shed 0 bases and J shed 3 bases, with 9 bases lying between them. Germline V gene sequence: CDR1 LGHDT, CDR2 YNNKEL (reference sequence). The CDR3 runs 15 residues. The CDR3 DNA follows: TGTGCCAGCAGCCAAGATTACAGGTTTGGAAACACCATATATTTT. This gives the protein CASSQDYRFGNTIYF.

This rearrangement joins TRBV5-1 to TRBJ1-3; 8 bases align to TRBD1. This CDR3 contains 15 residues. Germline CDR1 SGHRS, CDR2 YFSETQ. V dropped 3 bases and J dropped 0; count of bases not matched to a gene: 2. CDR3 DNA sequence: TGCGCCAGCAGCTCCGGGACAGGCTCTGGAAACACCATATATTTT. This sequence encodes CASSSGTGSGNTIYF.

The rearrangement joins TRBV5-1 to TRBJ2-1, with TRBD1 identical over 7 bases. The CDR3 extends over 14 amino acids. Germline V gene data show CDR1 as SGHRS and CDR2 as YFSETQ. The V gene end was trimmed by 2 bases and the J gene end by 4 bases; junction bases not matched to a gene: 3. Here the CDR3 DNA reads TGCGCCAGCAGCTTAAGCAGGGGGTACAATGAGCAGTTCTTC. Its translation is CASSLSRGYNEQFF.

A single count supports this clone. The chain recombines TRBV9 with TRBJ2-2; no clear D gene. The CDR3 length is 13 residues. Germline V CDR1 and CDR2: SGDLS, YYNGEE. The V gene lost 0 bases and the J gene lost 7 bases, with 7 bases spanning the gap. The CDR3 coding sequence is TGTGCCAGCAGCGTAGATACGGGCGGGGAGCTGTTTTTT. It specifies CASSVDTGGELFF.

The rearrangement uses TRBV19 and TRBJ2-2, with 7 nucleotides matching TRBD1. Germline CDR1 reads LNHDA; CDR2 reads SQIVND (reference sequence). V was pared by 5 bases and J by 6 bases, with 9 bases of the junction left unmatched. CDR3 length: 15 amino acids. The CDR3 sequence is CASSARTGGAGELFF. The CDR3 region has the DNA TGTGCCAGTAGTGCCCGGACAGGAGGCGCCGGGGAGCTGTTTTTT.

The V gene is TRBV5-1, the J gene TRBJ2-1; 7 bases match TRBD2. Germline V gene lookup returns CDR1 SGHRS and CDR2 YFSETQ. The ends lost 0 bases at V and 3 bases at J; junction bases unmatched: 15. The CDR3 consists of 19 residues. CDR3 region: CASSLGPSGQPTLYNEQFF. The CDR3 nucleotides are TGCGCCAGCAGCTTGGGCCCTAGCGGCCAGCCCACCCTCTACAATGAGCAGTTCTTC. The complete variable domain, with remaining parts taken from reference TRBV5-1 and TRBJ2-1, reads KAGVTQTPRYLIKTRGQQVTLSCSPISGHRSVSWYQQTPGQGLQFLFEYFSETQRNKGNFPGRFSGRQFSNSRSEMNVSTLELGDSALYLCASSLGPSGQPTLYNEQFFGPGTRLTVL.

The V and J genes are TRBV19 and TRBJ2-3; tentative D call: TRBD2 (5 bases). Trimming cost V 5 bases and J 4 bases, with 28 bases left between them. The germline CDR1 and CDR2 sequences are LNHDA and SQIVND (reference sequence). The CDR3 covers 19 residues. CDR3 amino acids: CASSAPLADVRNWADTQYF. CDR3 sequence (DNA): TGTGCCAGTAGTGCACCTCTAGCAGACGTAAGGAATTGGGCAGATACGCAGTATTTT. Supplemented by reference TRBV19 and TRBJ2-3, the full variable domain reads DGGITQSPKYLFRKEGQNVTLSCEQNLNHDAMYWYRQDPGQGLRLIYYSQIVNDFQKGDIAEGYSVSREKKESFPLTVTSAQKNPTAFYLCASSAPLADVRNWADTQYFGPGTRLTVL.

The gene calls are TRBV19 and TRBJ1-5, with 7 positions matching TRBD1. Germline V gives CDR1 LNHDA, CDR2 SQIVND (reference sequence). The CDR3 is 16 amino acids. Trimming cost V 1 base and J 1 base; bases outside gene matches: 4. The CDR3 protein is CASSIVGQRSNQPQHF. DNA of the CDR3: TGTGCCAGTAGTATAGTGGGACAGCGGAGCAATCAGCCCCAGCATTTT. Combining the CDR3 with reference TRBV19 and TRBJ1-5 gives the whole variable domain DGGITQSPKYLFRKEGQNVTLSCEQNLNHDAMYWYRQDPGQGLRLIYYSQIVNDFQKGDIAEGYSVSREKKESFPLTVTSAQKNPTAFYLCASSIVGQRSNQPQHFGDGTRLSIL.

The gene calls are TRBV28 and TRBJ1-4; no clear D. Germline-derived CDR1 and CDR2 are MDHEN and SYDVKM. V was shortened by 6 bases and J by 8 bases, with 13 bases between the two germline ends. The CDR3 contains 13 residues. The CDR3 DNA reads as TGTGCCAGCAGGGCGGGAGTTAGCGAAAAACTGTTTTTT. It translates to CASRAGVSEKLFF.

The V and J genes are TRBV5-6 and TRBJ2-4; the match to TRBD2 covers 7 bases. CDR1 and CDR2 (germline): SGHDT, YYEEEE. The CDR3 spans 13 residues. Trimming at V came to 3 bases and at J to 7 bases, leaving 4 bases not matched to a gene. CDR3 sequence reads: CASSSAGVNIQYF. The CDR3 nucleotides read TGTGCCAGCAGCTCGGCGGGGGTGAACATTCAGTACTTC. Complete variable domain (other parts from reference TRBV5-6 and TRBJ2-4): DAGVTQSPTHLIKTRGQQVTLRCSPKSGHDTVSWYQQALGQGPQFIFQYYEEEERQRGNFPDRFSGHQFPNYSSELNVNALLLGDSALYLCASSSAGVNIQYFGAGTRLSVL.

About this clone itself: The sample has other DNA sequences that encode this CDR3 too. This chain links TRBV5-1 with TRBJ2-1, with TRBD2 matching 8 bases. There are 14 residues in the CDR3. The trim removed 2 bases at V and 4 bases at J, leaving 2 bases unmatched. The germline CDR1 and CDR2 sequences are SGHRS and YFSETQ. DNA of the CDR3: TGCGCCAGCAGCTTAGCGGGAGAATACAATGAGCAGTTCTTC. Protein product: CASSLAGEYNEQFF.

The V call is TRBV3-1 (or the pseudogene TRBV3-2), the J call TRBJ2-3; weak D call: TRBD1 (6 bases). The CDR3 length is 15 residues. Trimming cost V 4 bases and J 2 bases, with 13 bases left between them. CDR1 and CDR2 from the germline V gene are LGHDT and YNNKEL (reference sequence). The CDR3 DNA reads as TGTGCCAGCAGCCGTCGTGGGGGCGACACAGATACGCAGTATTTT. Translation: CASSRRGGDTDTQYF.

The chain combines TRBV3-1 (or the pseudogene TRBV3-2) with TRBJ1-1, with 7 bases aligning to TRBD1. Germline-derived CDR1 and CDR2 are LGHDT and YNNKEL (reference sequence). There are 15 residues in the CDR3. V lost 4 bases, J lost 4 bases, and 9 bases stayed unmatched. DNA of the CDR3: TGTGCCAGCAGCCGACAGGGTAAGGGGGGCACTGAAGCTTTCTTT. Its translation is CASSRQGKGGTEAFF.

The chain uses TRBV10-3 and TRBJ2-3; 8 bases fit TRBD2. Germline lookup yields CDR1 ENHRY and CDR2 SYGVKD. This CDR3 comprises 13 residues. V dropped 8 bases and J dropped 3; count of bases not matched to a gene: 4. Here the CDR3 DNA reads TGTGCCATCCAACTAGCGGCTACAGATACGCAGTATTTT. Translation: CAIQLAATDTQYF.

The rearrangement joins TRBV9 to TRBJ1-2, with D possibly being TRBD1 (5 bases). The length of the CDR3 is 15 residues. From germline, CDR1 is SGDLS and CDR2 YYNGEE. The ends were cut back, 3 bases at V and 2 bases at J, with 14 bases in the middle. The CDR3 region has the DNA TGTGCCAGCAGCGGAGCCGGGGGAACAAACTATGGCTACACCTTC. This gives the protein CASSGAGGTNYGYTF.

This clone was picked up one time. The J gene is TRBJ2-1, the V gene TRBV9, with TRBD2 matching 10 bases. J lost 10 bases, V lost 3 bases, and 10 bases had no gene match. The CDR3 is 15 residues long. Germline lookup yields CDR1 SGDLS and CDR2 YYNGEE. In nucleotides, the CDR3 is TGTGCCAGCAGCGGCGGGAGCGGGAGGGCTGGCGAGCAGTTCTTC. It translates to CASSGGSGRAGEQFF.

J is TRBJ2-1 and V is TRBV4-1; TRBD2 aligns across 9 bases. With V trimmed by 2 bases and J by 5 bases, 4 bases remained unmatched. Germline loops: CDR1 MGHRA, CDR2 YSYEKL. This CDR3 has 15 residues. This CDR3 is CASSQPLAGDNEQFF. The CDR3 region has the DNA TGCGCCAGCAGCCAACCGTTAGCGGGAGACAATGAGCAGTTCTTC.

This clone was found a few times. The DNA of the CDR3 is TGTGCCAGCAGCGAAATTGGACAGGTGGGCACCGGGGAGCTGTTTTTT. As protein: CASSEIGQVGTGELFF. The V gene is TRBV27, the J gene TRBJ2-2; 7 bases line up with TRBD1. With V trimmed by 6 bases and J by 4 bases, 11 bases remained unmatched. The CDR3 loop spans 16 amino acids. Germline V gene data show CDR1 as MNHEY and CDR2 as SMNVEV (reference sequence).